This T cell receptor beta chain emerged from a study of CD8+ T cells in alopecia areata. General study points: Scalp sample data also include resident alphabeta T cells from normal skin. Scalp clonality dropped significantly under tofacitinib, as did expanded CD8+ top-100 clones. Higher clonality than in normal scalp was seen in lesional scalp, especially alopecia totalis/universalis.

Extraction and reverse transcription of RNA yielded cDNA as the sequencing template. Data came from immunoSEQ multiplex PCR; TCRdb stores just in-frame clones and leaves some out. The table has fewer than 250,000 clones, approximately 40% seen once; the top ten hold about 2.6%. As for treatment: oral pan-JAK inhibitor, 5-10 mg twice daily. Remarks on this clone: Its target is unknown.

The germline V gene has CDR1 MNHEY and CDR2 SMNVEV (reference sequence). The CDR3 consists of 16 residues. Losses at the gene ends were 3 bases for V and 3 bases for J; bases not matched to a gene: 7. The chain is built from TRBV27 and TRBJ2-1, with 8 bases identical to TRBD1. The material sequenced was CD4+ T cells sorted from blood, taken at approximately week 39, from a patient treated with tofacitinib. This sequence was found in a human donor with alopecia areata. CDR3 amino acids: CASSFMTGVGYNEQFF. As DNA, the CDR3 is TGTGCCAGCAGTTTCATGACAGGGGTGGGCTACAATGAGCAGTTCTTC.